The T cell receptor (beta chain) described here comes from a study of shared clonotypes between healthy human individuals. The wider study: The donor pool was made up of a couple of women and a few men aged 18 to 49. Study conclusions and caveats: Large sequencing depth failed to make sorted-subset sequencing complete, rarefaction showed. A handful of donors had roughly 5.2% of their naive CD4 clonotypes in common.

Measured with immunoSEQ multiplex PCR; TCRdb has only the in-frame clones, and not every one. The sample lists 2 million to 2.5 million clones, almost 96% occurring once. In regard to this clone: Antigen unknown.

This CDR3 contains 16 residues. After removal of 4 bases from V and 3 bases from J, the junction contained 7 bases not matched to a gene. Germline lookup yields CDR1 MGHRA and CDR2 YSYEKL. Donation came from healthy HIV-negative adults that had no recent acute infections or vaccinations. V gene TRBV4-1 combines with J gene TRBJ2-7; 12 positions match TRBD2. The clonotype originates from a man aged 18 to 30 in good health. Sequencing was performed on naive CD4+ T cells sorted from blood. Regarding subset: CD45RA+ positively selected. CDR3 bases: TGCGCCAGCAGCCCCTCCGGACTAGCGGGACTCTACGAGCAGTACTTC. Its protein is CASSPSGLAGLYEQYF.